This T cell receptor beta chain was sequenced for a study of T cells in Graves' hyperthyroidism and ophthalmopathy. Study summary: Before any treatment, at initial diagnosis, peripheral blood was collected. Whole-study results and caveats: Ophthalmopathy was predicted by the model a median of approximately 6 months ahead of onset.

Amplification of TCR beta CDR3 regions was performed using RNA transcripts as template. TCR CDR3 underwent first-round RT-PCR with the HTBI primer set. TCRdb itself ran the multiplex PCR reads through MiXCR, one entry per CDR3 protein. Here the sample spans 660,000 or so distinct CDR3 sequences, less than 25% being singletons. At least 3 on the Clinical Activity Score was recorded for ophthalmopathy patients, who also had NOSPECS grade at least 4 and duration under 3 months. Source material for PBMCs was less than 12 ml fresh peripheral blood. After removal of 0 bases from V and 5 bases from J, the junction contained 4 bases not matched to a gene. Per the germline V gene, CDR1 is MNHEY and CDR2 is SMNVEV (reference sequence). The CDR3 spans 15 residues. In its sample, this clonotype was seen many times. Its antigen is unidentified.

Input material: blood. This chain joins TRBV27 and TRBJ2-7; TRBD1 matches 10 bases. The receptor was isolated from a man aged 25 to 40 with Graves' ophthalmopathy. Here the CDR3 reads CASSLSRTGGDEQYF. CDR3 coding DNA: TGTGCCAGCAGTTTATCGAGGACAGGGGGTGACGAGCAGTACTTC.